This TCR beta chain was recorded in a study of immunodeficiency (dated by TCRdb to about 2019). Looking at the study overall: The repertoires were analyzed to search for VDJ recombination defects and oligoclonality. Paper-wide results and their limitations: Between patients and controls, productive entropy and V-J pairing of CD4+ T cells looked similar. In entropy comparisons, n=3 (open circles) was shown for patients versus healthy controls, and a thymic development effect was only suggested as possible. Based on top-100 and total clonotype frequencies, severe oligoclonality showed up in patient CD8+ T cells, whereas patient CD4+ T cells did not show severe oligoclonality.

Patients had fewer naive CD4 and especially CD8 T cells, with expanded effector memory subpopulations. CD3+CD4+ T cells were sorted from fresh PBMCs before TCR sequencing. After extraction using the QIAamp DNA Blood Mini Kit, genomic DNA was sent off for immunoSEQ repertoire analysis. Using a standard quantity of genomic DNA template, multiplex PCR was run to amplify the CDR3 regions. PCR products were sequenced on an Illumina platform. Turning to the authors' computational methods: Sequences were aligned to a reference, with V, D and J gene definitions taken from IMGT. A nearest-neighbor clustering algorithm merged closely related sequences to remove PCR and sequencing errors. V, D and J usage in productive unique and total sequences was analyzed using ImmunoSEQ Analyzer tools and R version 3.6.1. The clones in this table, taken by TCRdb from immuneACCESS, are in-frame only. Not every clone is retained; where verified, under half of the shortfall comes from an unresolved V gene, and the cause of the rest is unknown. The V and J calls and clone size are taken from that table; D and trimming were inferred from the DNA. The sample has approximately 2,300 clones on record, roughly 88% of them singletons. The biggest ten clones account for approximately 8% of the sample.

Concerning this clone itself: It lacks a known antigen. Base qualities are not at hand, and no much larger clone is one base apart.

V loses 6 bases of germline sequence and J loses 2 bases, and the interval between the two ends is 13 bases. The germline V gene supplies CDR1 SNHLY and CDR2 FYNNEI. The CDR3 numbers 14 residues from cysteine through phenylalanine. CDR3 DNA only is kept here, 42 bases in frame from base 1. The sample was CD4+ T cells from blood. The V and J genes are TRBV2 and TRBJ1-1; no D gene is confidently identified. The TCR sequence derives from a girl aged 5 to 17 with POLD1 deficiency. CDR3 region: CASREHIYNTEAFF. The sequenced DNA: TGTGCCAGCAGGGAACACATCTACAACACTGAAGCTTTCTTT.